The 26 T cell receptor beta chains below all came from one sample that was sequenced in a study of blood T cell repertoires in COVID-19. Sequencing used immunoSEQ multiplex PCR; TCRdb keeps in-frame clones, though not all of them. The sample has about 350,000 clones, roughly 87% seen once. The specimen sequenced was peripheral blood. These receptors were collected from a man aged 25 to 40 with COVID-19, enrolled during active disease.

The gene calls are TRBV4-3 and TRBJ1-1; the D is unclear. CDR1 and CDR2 from the germline V gene are LGHNA and YSLEER. This CDR3 region has 17 residues. Deletions cut 0 bases from V and 3 bases from J, with 17 bases between. In nucleotides, the CDR3 is TGCGCCAGCAGCCAAGATATAGGACGGAGGTGGGACACTGAAGCTTTCTTT. Its protein is CASSQDIGRRWDTEAFF.

The rearrangement links TRBV6-5 to TRBJ1-2; 10 nucleotides line up with TRBD1. The CDR3 runs 15 residues. Germline V gene sequence: CDR1 MNHEY, CDR2 SVGAGI. Trimming at V came to 5 bases and at J to 2 bases, leaving 5 bases not matched to a gene. The CDR3 protein is CASSTGQGENYGYTF. CDR3 DNA: TGTGCCAGCAGTACCGGACAGGGGGAGAACTATGGCTACACCTTC.

This clone has just one count. This rearrangement joins TRBV7-9 to TRBJ2-3; weak D call: TRBD2 (6 bases). Germline assignment: CDR1 SEHNR and CDR2 FQNEAQ (reference sequence). The length of the CDR3 is 15 residues. Deletions cut 5 bases from V and 1 base from J, with 13 bases between. CDR3: CASSIRDWGTDTQYF. The CDR3 DNA is TGTGCCAGCAGCATCCGGGACTGGGGCACAGATACGCAGTATTTT.

V is TRBV11-2 and J is TRBJ1-1; tentative D call: TRBD1 (6 bases). Trimming shortened V by 3 bases and J by 1 base, and 9 bases separated the two germline ends. Germline V CDR1 and CDR2: SGHAT, FQNNGV. The CDR3 length is 14 residues. The CDR3 loop reads CASSLDSPNTEAFF. CDR3 in DNA: TGTGCCAGCAGCTTGGACAGCCCGAACACTGAAGCTTTCTTT.

This chain uses TRBV6-5 with TRBJ2-7, with 10 positions matching TRBD2. Germline CDR1 MNHEY, CDR2 SVGAGI. The length of the CDR3 is 16 residues. The junction had 6 bases not matched to a gene; V was cut back by 0 bases and J by 4 bases. The CDR3 region is CASSYSPSGGSYEQYF. CDR3 sequence (DNA): TGTGCCAGCAGTTACTCACCTAGCGGGGGTTCTTACGAGCAGTACTTC.

The chain carries TRBV2 and TRBJ1-2, with 7 positions matching TRBD1. CDR1 SNHLY and CDR2 FYNNEI come from the germline V gene. The CDR3 covers 13 residues. J lost 4 bases, V lost 6 bases, and 5 bases had no gene match. CDR3 bases: TGTGCCAGCAGGGAGGGACAGAGCTATGGCTACACCTTC. It yields the protein CASREGQSYGYTF.

CDR3 loop: CASSLKTSGTDNEQFF. As DNA, the CDR3 is TGTGCCAGCAGTCTAAAGACTAGCGGGACCGACAATGAGCAGTTCTTC. The rearrangement joins TRBV27 to TRBJ2-1; the match to TRBD2 covers 11 bases. In germline, CDR1 is MNHEY, CDR2 SMNVEV (reference sequence). The CDR3 has 16 amino acids. V lost 5 bases to trimming and J lost 5 bases; unmatched junction nucleotides: 8.

This clone was counted a single time. This chain joins TRBV7-8 and TRBJ2-7, with a weak D call TRBD1 (5 bases). The V gene's germline CDR1 is SGHVS and CDR2 FQNEAQ. The CDR3 runs to 16 residues. The V gene lost 2 bases and the J gene lost 1 base, with 15 bases spanning the gap. The CDR3 coding sequence is TGTGCCAGCAGCTTACGGGCCCTCAGGGAATCCTACGAGCAGTACTTC. Protein product: CASSLRALRESYEQYF.

The V gene is TRBV14, the J gene TRBJ2-1, with a possible D match to TRBD1 (5 bases). Germline loops: CDR1 SGHDN, CDR2 FVKESK. Trimming stripped 4 bases from V and 8 bases from J, with 12 bases between. The CDR3 extends over 13 amino acids. DNA of the CDR3: TGTGCCAGCAGCCCGAACCTAGGGGATGAGCAGTTCTTC. This translates into CASSPNLGDEQFF.

CDR3 amino acids: CASSLVYDSPQKYYGYTF. The CDR3 nucleotides read TGTGCCAGCAGCTTAGTTTATGACAGCCCCCAGAAATACTATGGCTACACCTTC. The chain is built from TRBV7-9 and TRBJ1-2; possibly TRBD1 for D (5 bases). Germline CDR1 SEHNR, CDR2 FQNEAQ (reference sequence). V lost 1 base to trimming and J lost 3 bases, with 21 bases between them. This CDR3 is 18 amino acids long. The full variable domain, its missing parts supplied by reference TRBV7-9 and TRBJ1-2, is DTGVSQNPRHKITKRGQNVTFRCDPISEHNRLYWYRQTLGQGPEFLTYFQNEAQLEKSRLLSDRFSAERPKGSFSTLEIQRTEQGDSAMYLCASSLVYDSPQKYYGYTFGSGTRLTVV.

The rearrangement links TRBV27 to TRBJ2-1, with 14 bases that match TRBD2. Germline V gene data show CDR1 as MNHEY and CDR2 as SMNVEV (reference sequence). The CDR3 spans 19 residues. Trimming cost V 4 bases and J 4 bases; bases outside gene matches: 12. The CDR3 sequence: CASSWTSGRIPHKYNEQFF. The CDR3 DNA reads as TGTGCCAGCAGTTGGACTAGCGGGAGGATACCCCATAAATACAATGAGCAGTTCTTC.

This clone was seen just once. The chain joins TRBV6-2 or TRBV6-3 to TRBJ2-7, with 8 bases aligning to TRBD2. After removal of 2 bases from V and 3 bases from J, the junction contained 12 bases not matched to a gene. CDR1 is MNHEY, CDR2 SVGEGT, per germline. CDR3 size: 17 residues. As DNA, the CDR3 is TGTGCCAGCAGTTACGGCCTGAGTACTAGCGGCCGCTACGAGCAGTACTTC. Protein: CASSYGLSTSGRYEQYF.

The chain joins TRBV7-8 to TRBJ1-5; weak D call: TRBD1 (6 bases). Germline CDR1 and CDR2: SGHVS and FQNEAQ. The CDR3 spans 17 residues. V lost 1 base to trimming and J lost 0 bases, with 13 bases between them. The CDR3 nucleotides are TGTGCCAGCAGCTTAGTAGGCAGGGGCTATAGCAATCAGCCCCAGCATTTT. This sequence encodes CASSLVGRGYSNQPQHF.

The chain employs TRBV20-1 and TRBJ2-1; 10 bases fit TRBD2. CDR1 is DFQATT, CDR2 SNEGSKA, per germline (reference sequence). The J segment lost 5 bases and the V segment lost 3 bases, leaving 4 bases of the junction unmatched. The CDR3 has 14 residues. CDR3 sequence (DNA): TGCAGTGCTAGTGGGACTAGCGTACACAATGAGCAGTTCTTC. The encoded protein is CSASGTSVHNEQFF.

The chain joins TRBV5-1 to TRBJ2-5; D is unclear. The CDR3 contains 17 residues. Germline CDR1 reads SGHRS; CDR2 reads YFSETQ. V lost 2 bases to trimming and J lost 5 bases, with 22 bases between them. For the CDR3, the DNA is TGCGCCAGCAGCTTTGTGCCTAGTCCCTCCACACGCGAGACCCAGTACTTC. Translating it yields CASSFVPSPSTRETQYF.

The V gene is TRBV6-2 or TRBV6-3, the J gene TRBJ2-5, with D perhaps matching TRBD2 (5 bases). Germline-derived CDR1 and CDR2 are MNHEY and SVGEGT. This CDR3 region has 15 residues. Trimming removed 2 bases from V and 0 bases from J, with 10 bases in between. CDR3 residues: CASSYPAENQETQYF. In nucleotides, the CDR3 is TGTGCCAGCAGTTACCCAGCGGAGAACCAAGAGACCCAGTACTTC.

This chain joins TRBV3-1 (or the pseudogene TRBV3-2) and TRBJ2-2; D remains ambiguous. The CDR3 contains 12 residues. The V gene's germline CDR1 is LGHDT and CDR2 YNNKEL (reference sequence). The ends were cut back, 4 bases at V and 6 bases at J, with 6 bases in the middle. The CDR3 nucleotides are TGTGCCAGCAGCCTCTATGCCGGGGAGCTGTTTTTT. This encodes CASSLYAGELFF.

Here the CDR3 DNA reads TGTGCCAGCAGTCCCGGGAACACTGAAGCTTTCTTT. Translating it yields CASSPGNTEAFF. This chain joins TRBV6-6 and TRBJ1-1, with D hard to call. The CDR3 consists of 12 residues. V was cut by 5 bases and J by 1 base, with 5 bases left in between. Germline assignment: CDR1 MNHNY and CDR2 SVGAGI (reference sequence).

The chain links TRBV7-9 to TRBJ2-6; the D gene is possibly TRBD1 (5 bases). The CDR3 runs to 18 residues. Germline V CDR1 and CDR2: SEHNR, FQNEAQ (reference sequence). The germline V and J ends were trimmed by 0 bases and 0 bases, with 12 bases remaining between them. CDR3 in amino acids: CASSLAGREGSGANVLTF. In DNA, the CDR3 is TGTGCCAGCAGCTTAGCGGGCAGGGAAGGCTCTGGGGCCAACGTCCTGACTTTC.

The CDR3 bases are TGTGCCAGCAGCCCGTACGGGGAGGGTGATCAGCCCCAGCATTTT. Its translation: CASSPYGEGDQPQHF. The rearrangement uses TRBV7-9 and TRBJ1-5; D is unclear. Deletions cut 5 bases from V and 5 bases from J, with 16 bases between. This CDR3 region has 15 residues. Germline assignment: CDR1 SEHNR and CDR2 FQNEAQ (reference sequence).

The chain recombines TRBV5-4 with TRBJ2-1, with a tentative D call TRBD2 (6 bases). CDR1 SGHNT and CDR2 YYREEE come from the germline V gene (reference sequence). Trimming shortened V by 2 bases and J by 8 bases, and 8 bases separated the two germline ends. The CDR3 runs 12 residues. In nucleotides, the CDR3 is TGTGCCAGCAGCTTAAGGGAGGATGAGCAGTTCTTC. Protein sequence: CASSLREDEQFF.

The rearrangement uses TRBV11-3 and TRBJ2-7, with TRBD1 identical over 9 bases. Trimming at V came to 5 bases and at J to 3 bases, leaving 5 bases not matched to a gene. The CDR3 covers 14 residues. Germline V lookup: CDR1 SGHNT, CDR2 YENEEA. CDR3 DNA: TGTGCCAGCAGCAAGACAGGGGGAGGCTACGAGCAGTACTTC. Translating it yields CASSKTGGGYEQYF.

The chain combines TRBV18 with TRBJ1-2; D perhaps matches TRBD1 (5 bases). Germline assignment: CDR1 KGHSH and CDR2 LQKENI. The CDR3 is made up of 14 amino acids. V was shortened by 2 bases and J by 4 bases, with 11 bases between the two germline ends. CDR3 sequence reads: CASSPGQGFYGYTF. Written as DNA, the CDR3 is TGTGCCAGCTCACCAGGTCAGGGCTTCTATGGCTACACCTTC. Full variable domain (outside the CDR3, taken from reference TRBV18 and TRBJ1-2): NAGVMQNPRHLVRRRGQEARLRCSPMKGHSHVYWYRQLPEEGLKFMVYLQKENIIDESGMPKERFSAEFPKEGPSILRIQQVVRGDSAAYFCASSPGQGFYGYTFGSGTRLTVV.

This clone was detected only once. The V gene is TRBV7-2, the J gene TRBJ1-1; D perhaps matches TRBD1 (5 bases). CDR3 length: 13 amino acids. Trimming removed 1 base from V and 11 bases from J, with 14 bases in between. CDR1 is SGHTA and CDR2 is FQGNSA in the germline V gene. CDR3 in amino acids: CASSLGGRVMAFF. CDR3 DNA sequence: TGTGCCAGCAGCTTAGGCGGCAGGGTAATGGCTTTCTTT. Using reference TRBV7-2 and TRBJ1-1 for the parts outside the CDR3, the full variable domain is GAGVSQSPSNKVTEKGKDVELRCDPISGHTALYWYRQSLGQGLEFLIYFQGNSAPDKSGLPSDRFSAERTGGSVSTLTIQRTQQEDSAVYLCASSLGGRVMAFFGQGTRLTVV.

The CDR3 sequence is CASSPLSTAGYNEQFF. DNA of the CDR3: TGTGCCAGCTCACCACTGAGTACAGCTGGATACAATGAGCAGTTCTTC. The rearrangement links TRBV18 to TRBJ2-1; no reliable D call. CDR1 is KGHSH, CDR2 LQKENI, per germline. The CDR3 contains 16 residues. Trimming removed 1 base from V and 4 bases from J, with 14 bases in between.

This clone was found once. The CDR3 DNA reads as TGTGCCAGCACTAGGCAGGGGGGAATGAACACTGAAGCTTTCTTT. Encoded protein: CASTRQGGMNTEAFF. This chain uses TRBV7-2 with TRBJ1-1; 7 bases map to TRBD1. V dropped 7 bases and J dropped 0; count of bases not matched to a gene: 8. This CDR3 contains 15 residues. The germline V gene has CDR1 SGHTA and CDR2 FQGNSA.